These 19 T cell receptor beta chains came from one sample sequenced in a study of shared clonotypes between healthy human individuals (dated by TCRdb to 2019 to 2021). The library was built by means of the immunoSEQ multiplex PCR assay. Here the immuneACCESS table is served through TCRdb, limited to in-frame sequences with V and J called. Missing clones are a known gap in these copies; in checked studies unresolved V genes cover under half, and the rest lacks a known reason. The sample table lists 1,400,000 or so clones, about 98.5% of them with a count of one. 0.36% of the sample is taken by the ten largest. Sequencing was carried out using naive CD4+ T cells sorted from blood. The cell subset or site label for this specimen denotes: CD45RA+ positively selected. These receptors all stem from a man aged 25-45 years in good health.

This chain links TRBV18 with TRBJ2-7; tentatively, D is TRBD2 (6 bases). Germline CDR1 KGHSH, CDR2 LQKENI. Trimming removed 2 bases from V and 5 bases from J, with 19 bases in between. The CDR3 covers 16 residues. The CDR3 nucleotides read TGTGCCAGCTCACCAAGGTATCGGGAGTTGTTAGACGAGCAGTACTTC. This codes for CASSPRYRELLDEQYF.

This clone was seen a single time. The J gene is TRBJ2-5, the V gene TRBV6-7, with 11 positions matching TRBD2. TRBV6-7 is recorded as an ORF, its role being uncertain. The CDR3 covers 19 residues. The J segment lost 2 bases and the V segment lost 2 bases, leaving 13 bases of the junction unmatched. CDR3 in amino acids: CASSYPIEGSGREQETQYF. The DNA for the CDR3 is TGTGCCAGCAGTTACCCGATCGAGGGTAGCGGGAGGGAACAAGAGACCCAGTACTTC.

As for this clone: Additional DNA sequences in this sample encode the identical CDR3. The rearrangement joins TRBV9 to TRBJ2-7; D might be TRBD2 (6 bases). Trimming removed 0 bases from V and 1 base from J, with 8 bases in between. CDR3 length equals 14 residues. Germline V gene data show CDR1 as SGDLS and CDR2 as YYNGEE. The CDR3 here is CASSVVGSSYEQYF. CDR3 nucleotide sequence: TGTGCCAGCAGCGTAGTCGGGAGTTCCTACGAGCAGTACTTC.

Written as DNA, the CDR3 is TGTGCCAGCAGACCCCCAGCTCATACCTACGAGCAGTACTTC. It encodes CASRPPAHTYEQYF. The rearrangement joins TRBV28 to TRBJ2-7; the D is unclear. In germline, CDR1 is MDHEN, CDR2 SYDVKM. The V and J ends lost 6 bases and 2 bases respectively, with 14 bases between them. This CDR3 contains 14 residues.

This clone was seen once. The chain employs TRBV5-6 and TRBJ2-1, with D possibly TRBD1 on 5 matching bases. Trimming removed 8 bases from V and 3 bases from J, with 6 bases in between. The CDR3 length is 11 residues. From germline, CDR1 is SGHDT and CDR2 YYEEEE. The CDR3 spells CASDSYNEQFF. The CDR3 DNA follows: TGTGCCAGTGACAGCTACAATGAGCAGTTCTTC. Full variable domain (outside the CDR3, taken from reference TRBV5-6 and TRBJ2-1): DAGVTQSPTHLIKTRGQQVTLRCSPKSGHDTVSWYQQALGQGPQFIFQYYEEEERQRGNFPDRFSGHQFPNYSSELNVNALLLGDSALYLCASDSYNEQFFGPGTRLTVL.

The table lists this clone with a count of one. The rearrangement uses TRBV5-1 and TRBJ2-7, with 10 nucleotides matching TRBD1. Trimming took 3 bases from V and 5 from J; bases not matched to a gene: 5. The CDR3 consists of 14 residues. Germline values: CDR1 SGHRS, CDR2 YFSETQ. CDR3 sequence: CASSSGQGLDEQYF. CDR3 sequence (DNA): TGCGCCAGCAGCTCGGGACAGGGGCTCGACGAGCAGTACTTC. Variable domain in full (rest from reference TRBV5-1 and TRBJ2-7): KAGVTQTPRYLIKTRGQQVTLSCSPISGHRSVSWYQQTPGQGLQFLFEYFSETQRNKGNFPGRFSGRQFSNSRSEMNVSTLELGDSALYLCASSSGQGLDEQYFGPGTRLTVT.

J is TRBJ1-2 and V is TRBV11-2, with D unresolved. From germline, CDR1 is SGHAT and CDR2 FQNNGV. The CDR3 is 16 amino acids. V was shortened by 1 base and J by 0 bases, with 12 bases between the two germline ends. CDR3 sequence: CASSLVETHTNYGYTF. The CDR3 bases are TGTGCCAGCAGCTTAGTGGAGACACACACTAACTATGGCTACACCTTC.

J is TRBJ2-2 and V is TRBV7-2; perhaps D is TRBD1 or TRBD2 (5 bases each). The CDR3 spans 16 residues. Trimming pared 5 bases from V and 4 bases from J, leaving 17 bases between. From germline, CDR1 is SGHTA and CDR2 FQGNSA. The CDR3 coding sequence is TGTGCCAGCAGCATTCGACCAGTGAGGGGCACCGGGGAGCTGTTTTTT. It codes for CASSIRPVRGTGELFF.

The chain is built from TRBV25-1 and TRBJ1-2; D gene uncertain. The germline V gene encodes CDR1 MGHDK and CDR2 SYGVNS. The CDR3 covers 11 residues. V was clipped by 3 bases and J by 7 bases, with 6 bases between them. The CDR3 reads CASSEAAGYTF. Here the CDR3 DNA reads TGTGCCAGCAGTGAGGCCGCTGGCTACACCTTC.

V usage is TRBV29-1 and J usage is TRBJ2-5; possible D gene TRBD2, 6 bases. Per the germline V gene, CDR1 is SQVTM and CDR2 is ANQGSEA. V was cut by 3 bases and J by 3 bases, with 11 bases left in between. The CDR3 covers 13 residues. CDR3 sequence reads: CSVEEVAEETQYF. CDR3 in DNA: TGCAGCGTTGAGGAGGTAGCGGAAGAGACCCAGTACTTC.

V and J are TRBV5-6 and TRBJ2-7; 11 bases fit TRBD1. V gave up 5 bases and J gave up 7 bases; unmatched junction bases: 8. CDR1 and CDR2 from the germline V gene are SGHDT and YYEEEE. This CDR3 contains 14 residues. CDR3 sequence reads: CASSKDRGLGEQYF. CDR3 DNA sequence: TGTGCCAGCAGTAAGGACAGGGGGCTTGGTGAGCAGTACTTC.

On this clone: The junction and the germline gene differ at one end; a read error may be behind it. V gene TRBV11-2 combines with J gene TRBJ2-7, with a tentative D call TRBD1 (5 bases). Germline assignment: CDR1 SGHAT and CDR2 FQNNGV. The CDR3 length is 10 residues. CDR3: CATTHRPSGF. For the CDR3, the DNA is TGTGCCACCACCCACAGGCCCTCGGGCTTC.

The chain is built from TRBV5-1 and TRBJ2-3; D remains unclear. Germline values: CDR1 SGHRS, CDR2 YFSETQ. This CDR3 comprises 14 residues. The ends were cut back, 5 bases at V and 2 bases at J, with 12 bases in the middle. CDR3 in DNA: TGCGCCAGCAGAATAGGGAACCCCACAGATACGCAGTATTTT. Its translation is CASRIGNPTDTQYF.

The chain combines TRBV6-1 with TRBJ2-7; no definite D call. The V and J ends lost 3 bases and 9 bases respectively, with 15 bases between them. The length of the CDR3 is 13 residues. Germline V gives CDR1 MNHNS, CDR2 SASEGT. The CDR3 DNA follows: TGTGCCAGCAGTGACTTGGGTCTCACGGGGCAGTACTTC. The encoded protein is CASSDLGLTGQYF.

The rearrangement uses TRBV18 and TRBJ2-1; the match to TRBD2 covers 9 bases. V trimming: 5 bases; J trimming: 7 bases; junction bases outside the gene matches: 9. CDR1 and CDR2 from the germline V gene are KGHSH and LQKENI. The CDR3 covers 15 residues. This CDR3 is CASSAVAGDRNEQFF. The DNA for the CDR3 is TGTGCCAGCTCAGCGGTAGCGGGAGACCGGAATGAGCAGTTCTTC. The full variable domain, with the rest looked up from reference TRBV18 and TRBJ2-1, is NAGVMQNPRHLVRRRGQEARLRCSPMKGHSHVYWYRQLPEEGLKFMVYLQKENIIDESGMPKERFSAEFPKEGPSILRIQQVVRGDSAAYFCASSAVAGDRNEQFFGPGTRLTVL.

The gene calls are TRBV2 and TRBJ1-5; D not certain. The germline V and J ends were trimmed by 3 bases and 4 bases, with 10 bases remaining between them. Germline V CDR1 and CDR2: SNHLY, FYNNEI. This CDR3 spans 14 amino acids. Written as DNA, the CDR3 is TGTGCCAGCAGTGACTCTCAGGCTAATCAGCCCCAGCATTTT. Translation: CASSDSQANQPQHF.

J is TRBJ2-3 and V is TRBV15, with D tentatively TRBD1 or TRBD2 (5 bases each). CDR3 length: 14 amino acids. The germline V gene has CDR1 LNHNV and CDR2 YYDKDF (reference sequence). V lost 3 bases and J 5 bases, leaving 12 bases between the germline ends. The CDR3 DNA reads TGTGCCACCAGCAGGGTTCCGGGGCGAGATACGCAGTATTTT. This codes for CATSRVPGRDTQYF.

The V call is TRBV18, the J call TRBJ2-1; TRBD2 agrees at 8 bases. Germline-derived CDR1 and CDR2 are KGHSH and LQKENI. This CDR3 region has 16 residues. The junction had 11 bases not matched to a gene; V was cut back by 4 bases and J by 6 bases. CDR3 amino acids: CASSRDGRAILNEQFF. The CDR3 DNA reads TGTGCCAGCTCACGCGACGGGAGGGCCATACTCAATGAGCAGTTCTTC.

This clone occurred once. The chain is built from TRBV2 and TRBJ2-1; no reliable D call. This CDR3 region has 12 residues. Per germline, CDR1 SNHLY and CDR2 FYNNEI. V lost 6 bases to trimming and J lost 4 bases, with 7 bases between them. DNA for the CDR3: TGTGCCAGCAGAGACGCATACAATGAGCAGTTCTTC. Its translation: CASRDAYNEQFF.